This T cell receptor (beta chain) was sequenced in a study of T cells in Graves' hyperthyroidism and ophthalmopathy. The study, taken as a whole, reports: From stable hyperthyroidism, ophthalmopathy was set apart by a 13 V-J model.

Thyroid ultrasound, orbital computed tomography, clinical symptoms, and serum thyroxine and TRAb underpinned diagnoses. The CDR3 contains 16 residues. V lost 9 bases, J lost 3 bases, and 20 bases lay in between. The germline CDR1 and CDR2 sequences are ENHRY and SYGVKD. In regard to this clonotype: Its target is not known.

RNA transcripts served as the template for amplifying TCR beta CDR3 regions. During a first-round RT-PCR of the TCR CDR3, the HTBI primer set was used. Each CDR3 protein is one row after TCRdb ran MiXCR on the multiplex PCR reads. The sample includes more than 550,000 distinct CDR3 sequences, 45% seen only once; the top ten take 6.5% to 9%. Source material: peripheral blood or thyroid tissue (not recorded which). The chain has TRBV10-3 and TRBJ2-2, with D possibly being TRBD1 (6 bases). The source is an adult man with Graves' disease, either hyperthyroidism or ophthalmopathy (not recorded which). The CDR3 DNA sequence: TGTGCCATTAACCTCGGGTCAGGGGTGGACACCGGGGAGCTGTTTTTT. It translates to CAINLGSGVDTGELFF.